The T cell receptor (beta chain) under discussion was sequenced for a study of blood T cell repertoires in COVID-19. Across the study: Sources were T cells, B-cell-depleted T cells, or PBMCs; the material itself was cDNA or gDNA.

As originally analysed: How many nucleated cells were present was estimated from reference gene primer amplification. Clones were sequenced by immunoSEQ multiplex PCR, and TCRdb holds only the in-frame ones, with some missing. That table gives V, J and clone size, and the DNA gave D and trimming. This sample yields around 250,000 clones, of which roughly 84% are seen a single time; 8% to 9.5% belongs to the top ten. Sequenced sample: peripheral blood. The TCR sequence derives from a human donor in a cohort sampled during active COVID-19.

This chain's CDR3 is CASSPSGRTDTQYF. The DNA of the CDR3 is TGTGCCAGTAGTCCCAGCGGTCGCACAGATACGCAGTATTTT. The V call is TRBV19, the J call TRBJ2-3, with D possibly matching TRBD2 (5 bases). Germline-derived CDR1 and CDR2 are LNHDA and SQIVND (reference sequence). V shed 5 bases and J shed 1 base, with 10 bases lying between them. The CDR3 loop spans 14 amino acids. The full variable domain, with the rest looked up from reference TRBV19 and TRBJ2-3, is DGGITQSPKYLFRKEGQNVTLSCEQNLNHDAMYWYRQDPGQGLRLIYYSQIVNDFQKGDIAEGYSVSREKKESFPLTVTSAQKNPTAFYLCASSPSGRTDTQYFGPGTRLTVL.